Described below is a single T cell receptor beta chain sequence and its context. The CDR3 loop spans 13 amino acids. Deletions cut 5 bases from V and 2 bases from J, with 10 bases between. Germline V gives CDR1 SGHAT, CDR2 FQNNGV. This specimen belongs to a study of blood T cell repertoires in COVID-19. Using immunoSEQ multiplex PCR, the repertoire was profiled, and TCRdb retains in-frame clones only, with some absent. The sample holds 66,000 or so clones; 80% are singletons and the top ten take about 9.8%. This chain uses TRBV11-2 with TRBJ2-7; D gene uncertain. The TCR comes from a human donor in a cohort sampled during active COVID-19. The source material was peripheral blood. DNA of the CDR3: TGTGCCAGCAGCCTCAGTCGTACCTACGAGCAGTACTTC. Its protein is CASSLSRTYEQYF. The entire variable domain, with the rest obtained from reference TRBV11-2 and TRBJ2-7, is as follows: EAGVAQSPRYKIIEKRQSVAFWCNPISGHATLYWYQQILGQGPKLLIQFQNNGVVDDSQLPKDRFSAERLKGVDSTLKIQPAKLEDSAVYLCASSLSRTYEQYFGPGTRLTVT.